What follows are 32 T cell receptor beta chains derived from one specimen sequenced in a study of beta chain features in type 1 diabetes. Expressed TCRB transcripts were sequenced, since all the RNA that had been isolated was reverse transcribed. The table came from immunoSEQ multiplex PCR; TCRdb's copy has only in-frame clones and leaves some out. The sample carries under 800,000 clones, about 14% recorded once. The sequencing sample was made of naive CD4+ T cells from blood. All receptors derive from a man younger than 30 in good health.

This clone has only a few counts. The chain uses TRBV10-3 and TRBJ2-1; TRBD1 matches at 12 bases. Trimming cost V 5 bases and J 8 bases; bases outside gene matches: 4. This CDR3 contains 14 residues. Germline values: CDR1 ENHRY, CDR2 SYGVKD. The CDR3 region is CAISRGQGADEQFF. The CDR3 DNA sequence: TGTGCCATCAGTCGGGGACAGGGGGCGGATGAGCAGTTCTTC.

This clone was picked up a small number of times. The chain uses TRBV5-1 and TRBJ1-1, with TRBD1 identical over 7 bases. The V and J ends lost 4 bases and 2 bases, in that order; junction bases with no gene match: 5. The V gene's germline CDR1 is SGHRS and CDR2 YFSETQ. The CDR3 is 14 residues long. CDR3 residues: CASSPQGQNTEAFF. The CDR3 DNA reads TGCGCCAGCAGCCCACAGGGGCAAAACACTGAAGCTTTCTTT.

This clone was detected only a few times. The V gene is TRBV14, the J gene TRBJ2-1, with D unclear. Trimming took off 4 bases at V and 5 bases at J, with 18 bases between the two ends. The CDR3 spans 16 residues. Per germline, CDR1 SGHDN and CDR2 FVKESK. In nucleotides, the CDR3 is TGTGCCAGCAGCCCAGGAGTTCTAGTCTATAACAATGAGCAGTTCTTC. Protein: CASSPGVLVYNNEQFF.

This clone was seen a handful of times. This chain links TRBV6-5 with TRBJ2-7; 9 bases match TRBD1. This CDR3 comprises 14 residues. Germline V lookup: CDR1 MNHEY, CDR2 SVGAGI. The trim removed 6 bases at V and 5 bases at J, leaving 8 bases unmatched. The DNA of the CDR3 is TGTGCCAGCAGGCCTGGACAGGGGAACCACGAGCAGTACTTC. It codes for CASRPGQGNHEQYF.

This clone was detected a few times. The chain uses TRBV15 and TRBJ2-3; tentative D call: TRBD2 (5 bases). Germline V gene data show CDR1 as LNHNV and CDR2 as YYDKDF (reference sequence). The CDR3 is 16 amino acids. The V end was cut by 0 bases, the J end by 1 base, with 11 bases between. The CDR3 protein is CATSRDRAVGTDTQYF. In nucleotides, the CDR3 is TGTGCCACCAGCAGAGATCGAGCGGTTGGCACAGATACGCAGTATTTT.

In the case of this clone: Other nucleotide sequences in the sample specify the same CDR3. The J gene is TRBJ1-2, the V gene TRBV5-4, with D uncertain. V lost 4 bases to trimming and J lost 2 bases, with 9 bases between them. CDR1 and CDR2 from the germline V gene are SGHNT and YYREEE (reference sequence). This CDR3 spans 13 amino acids. The CDR3 region is CASSLDRNYGYTF. As DNA, the CDR3 is TGTGCCAGCAGCCTGGATAGAAACTATGGCTACACCTTC.

This clone was counted only a few times. V usage is TRBV5-1 and J usage is TRBJ1-1, with a tentative D call TRBD1 (5 bases). Germline CDR1 and CDR2: SGHRS and YFSETQ. V was clipped by 0 bases and J by 2 bases, with 17 bases between them. The CDR3 is 17 amino acids. CDR3 DNA sequence: TGCGCCAGCAGCTTGGCGAGGGTTCCCAGGGCAAACACTGAAGCTTTCTTT. This encodes CASSLARVPRANTEAFF. The whole variable domain, filled in from reference TRBV5-1 and TRBJ1-1, reads KAGVTQTPRYLIKTRGQQVTLSCSPISGHRSVSWYQQTPGQGLQFLFEYFSETQRNKGNFPGRFSGRQFSNSRSEMNVSTLELGDSALYLCASSLARVPRANTEAFFGQGTRLTVV.

This clone has a handful of counts. The rearrangement uses TRBV7-3 and TRBJ1-1; no definite D call. Germline V lookup: CDR1 SGHTA, CDR2 FQGTGA. Trimming removed 8 bases at V and 3 bases at J, with 10 bases between. This CDR3 spans 12 amino acids. The CDR3 DNA sequence: TGTGCCAGCGGGCTTCGGGACACTGAAGCTTTCTTT. It encodes CASGLRDTEAFF.

This chain uses TRBV4-3 with TRBJ2-2, with D unresolved. CDR1 LGHNA and CDR2 YSLEER come from the germline V gene. With 0 bases removed from V and 1 base from J, the gap between germline ends came to 6 bases. The CDR3 covers 15 residues. DNA for the CDR3: TGCGCCAGCAGCCAAGATGCGGTGAACACCGGGGAGCTGTTTTTT. It translates to CASSQDAVNTGELFF.

The chain links TRBV11-2 to TRBJ2-3; no firm D call. The CDR3 sequence is 12 residues long. Germline CDR1 SGHAT, CDR2 FQNNGV. Trimming pared 7 bases from V and 6 bases from J, leaving 11 bases between. The CDR3 DNA reads TGTGCCAGCACCTTTAGGGCGGATACGCAGTATTTT. Translated: CASTFRADTQYF.

The chain uses TRBV5-6 and TRBJ1-1; no clear D gene. V was cut by 9 bases and J by 4 bases, with 13 bases left in between. The CDR3 has 12 amino acids. Germline assignment: CDR1 SGHDT and CDR2 YYEEEE. CDR3 coding DNA: TGTGCCACCTGTCGCCTAGGCACTGAAGCTTTCTTT. Encoded protein: CATCRLGTEAFF.

The chain links TRBV14 to TRBJ2-5; D is possibly TRBD2 (5 bases). The CDR3 is made up of 15 amino acids. The V end lost 0 bases, the J end lost 5 bases, and 13 bases lay between the germline ends. Per germline, CDR1 SGHDN and CDR2 FVKESK. The CDR3 coding sequence is TGTGCCAGCAGCCAAGATTCCACTAGGAGGGAGACCCAGTACTTC. Protein sequence: CASSQDSTRRETQYF.

This clone was counted a few times. The V and J genes are TRBV6-5 and TRBJ2-5; tentatively, D is TRBD1 (5 bases). Trimming removed 5 bases at V and 3 bases at J, with 13 bases between. The CDR3 covers 14 residues. The V gene's germline CDR1 is MNHEY and CDR2 SVGAGI. The CDR3 DNA follows: TGTGCCAGCAGTAAGACGGACACAAAAGAGACCCAGTACTTC. It codes for CASSKTDTKETQYF.

In the case of this clone: The same CDR3 arises from other DNA sequences in this sample as well. The chain uses TRBV7-2 and TRBJ1-5; D is possibly TRBD1 (6 bases). The CDR3 is 15 residues long. Trimming took 3 bases from V and 2 from J, leaving 11 bases between them. Germline V gene data show CDR1 as SGHTA and CDR2 as FQGNSA. The CDR3 sequence is CASSLDSGGNQPQHF. CDR3 sequence (DNA): TGTGCCAGCAGCTTGGATTCAGGGGGCAATCAGCCCCAGCATTTT.

This clone was counted between two and nine times. This chain uses TRBV6-5 with TRBJ1-4; D call uncertain. Trimming cost V 0 bases and J 5 bases, with 10 bases left between them. Germline V lookup: CDR1 MNHEY, CDR2 SVGAGI. This CDR3 comprises 15 residues. The CDR3 DNA is TGTGCCAGCAGTTACTCAACGGGTCCGAATGAAAAACTGTTTTTT. Protein product: CASSYSTGPNEKLFF.

Only a few counts were recorded for this clone. The J gene is TRBJ2-7, the V gene TRBV6-5; the D gene could be TRBD1 or TRBD2 (7 bases each). The germline V gene has CDR1 MNHEY and CDR2 SVGAGI. The CDR3 loop spans 15 amino acids. Between the trimmed V and J ends, which lost 0 bases and 6 bases, there was a span of 15 bases. The CDR3 DNA sequence: TGTGCCAGCAGTTACTCAAGGGAGGGGGCGAGCGAGCAGTACTTC. Its protein product is CASSYSREGASEQYF.

In this sample, this clone turned up a few times. The J gene is TRBJ2-3, the V gene TRBV7-3, with D tentatively TRBD2 (6 bases). The length of the CDR3 is 15 residues. Trimming stripped 5 bases from V and 5 bases from J, with 17 bases between. CDR1 is SGHTA and CDR2 is FQGTGA in the germline V gene. In nucleotides, the CDR3 is TGTGCCAGCAGCCAGATGGAGGGCCCTGGAGATACGCAGTATTTT. Translation gives CASSQMEGPGDTQYF.

DNA for the CDR3: TGTGCCAGCTCACCGGGGGATAGTGGCTACACCTTC. Translating it yields CASSPGDSGYTF. The genes are TRBV18 and TRBJ1-2, with D perhaps TRBD1 (5 bases). Deletions cut 3 bases from V and 7 bases from J, with 9 bases between. Germline V gene lookup returns CDR1 KGHSH and CDR2 LQKENI. The CDR3 has 12 residues.

Here the CDR3 reads CASSEGLTGTDTQYF. CDR3 in DNA: TGTGCCAGCAGTGAAGGGCTAACTGGCACAGATACGCAGTATTTT. The chain uses TRBV25-1 and TRBJ2-3; no clear D. The CDR3 has 15 residues. CDR1 is MGHDK and CDR2 is SYGVNS in the germline V gene. Between the trimmed V and J ends, which lost 2 bases and 1 base, there was a span of 10 bases.

This clone was counted only a few times. The rearrangement links TRBV7-2 to TRBJ2-7; tentative D call: TRBD1 (5 bases). CDR3 length: 12 amino acids. Germline CDR1 reads SGHTA; CDR2 reads FQGNSA. V lost 5 bases and J lost 5, with 10 bases in between. The CDR3 sequence is CASSPQGNEQYF. CDR3 nucleotide sequence: TGTGCCAGCAGCCCCCAGGGAAACGAGCAGTACTTC.

The rearrangement links TRBV10-3 to TRBJ2-7, with D tentatively TRBD1 (6 bases). With 5 bases removed from V and 1 base from J, the gap between germline ends came to 12 bases. The CDR3 length is 14 residues. Germline V gene data show CDR1 as ENHRY and CDR2 as SYGVKD. DNA for the CDR3: TGTGCCATCAGTAGACCGGGACAATCCTACGAGCAGTACTTC. Residues: CAISRPGQSYEQYF.

The rearrangement joins TRBV18 to TRBJ2-7; no reliable D call. The V end was cut by 1 base, the J end by 5 bases, with 6 bases between. The CDR3 is 12 amino acids. Germline V gene lookup returns CDR1 KGHSH and CDR2 LQKENI. The CDR3 reads CASSPLTHEQYF. The CDR3 DNA sequence: TGTGCCAGCTCACCACTAACCCACGAGCAGTACTTC.

This clone occurred a few times. The V and J genes are TRBV5-1 and TRBJ1-2; D may be TRBD1 (5 bases). The CDR3 runs 13 residues. CDR1 is SGHRS and CDR2 is YFSETQ in the germline V gene. V was shortened by 4 bases and J by 5 bases, with 12 bases between the two germline ends. CDR3 protein: CASSPGEKYGYTF. In DNA form, the CDR3 reads TGCGCCAGCAGCCCGGGGGAAAAATATGGCTACACCTTC.

This chain links TRBV28 with TRBJ2-2; perhaps TRBD2 as D (5 bases). The germline gives CDR1 MDHEN, CDR2 SYDVKM. V was shortened by 3 bases and J by 2 bases, with 10 bases between the two germline ends. This CDR3 spans 15 amino acids. CDR3 in amino acids: CASSFAAANTGELFF. As DNA, the CDR3 is TGTGCCAGCAGTTTCGCAGCGGCCAACACCGGGGAGCTGTTTTTT.

This rearrangement joins TRBV28 to TRBJ2-5; a weak D match, TRBD2 (5 bases). V lost 4 bases and J 5 bases, leaving 23 bases between the germline ends. CDR1 and CDR2 from the germline V gene are MDHEN and SYDVKM. There are 17 residues in the CDR3. The CDR3 protein is CASSSSGLSEGGETQYF. The CDR3, as DNA: TGTGCCAGCAGTTCCTCCGGCCTTAGCGAAGGCGGTGAGACCCAGTACTTC.

A single count supports this clone. The V gene is TRBV7-2, the J gene TRBJ2-7; D might be TRBD2 (6 bases). Germline V gene lookup returns CDR1 SGHTA and CDR2 FQGNSA. The CDR3 is made up of 13 amino acids. Trimming took off 6 bases at V and 2 bases at J, with 11 bases between the two ends. The CDR3: CASSSTSPYEQYF. The CDR3 DNA reads as TGTGCCAGCAGTTCCACTAGCCCCTACGAGCAGTACTTC.

This clone was seen a handful of times. V gene TRBV9 combines with J gene TRBJ1-1; D is unclear. The CDR3 is 12 residues long. The ends were cut back, 3 bases at V and 4 bases at J, with 7 bases in the middle. The germline V gene has CDR1 SGDLS and CDR2 YYNGEE. CDR3 region: CASSGLGTEAFF. The DNA for the CDR3 is TGTGCCAGCAGCGGCCTCGGCACTGAAGCTTTCTTT.

The chain joins TRBV27 to TRBJ2-2; no reliable D call. Looked up from germline, CDR1 is MNHEY and CDR2 is SMNVEV (reference sequence). The V and J ends lost 7 bases and 4 bases respectively, with 4 bases between them. The CDR3 runs 11 residues. The chain's CDR3 is CASMSTGELFF. The CDR3 DNA is TGTGCCAGCATGAGCACCGGGGAGCTGTTTTTT.

The genes are TRBV7-2 and TRBJ2-5; D unclear. This CDR3 has 10 amino acids. V lost 7 bases and J lost 5, with 5 bases in between. Germline CDR1 SGHTA, CDR2 FQGNSA. As DNA, the CDR3 is TGTGCCAGCACCGGGGAGACCCAGTACTTC. This codes for CASTGETQYF.

CDR3 sequence reads: CASSPPPPGGYTF. Here the CDR3 DNA reads TGTGCCAGCTCACCACCGCCACCGGGGGGCTACACCTTC. The rearrangement joins TRBV18 to TRBJ1-2; D call uncertain. The CDR3 is 13 residues long. Trimming cost V 0 bases and J 8 bases, with 10 bases left between them. The germline V gene has CDR1 KGHSH and CDR2 LQKENI.

This clone has more than one count but fewer than ten. The V call is TRBV18, the J call TRBJ1-6; possibly TRBD1 for D (5 bases). This CDR3 comprises 13 residues. Germline values: CDR1 KGHSH, CDR2 LQKENI. The V end was cut by 2 bases, the J end by 9 bases, with 8 bases between. The CDR3 nucleotides read TGTGCCAGCTCACCAAAAACAGGTTCACCCCTCCACTTT. This gives the protein CASSPKTGSPLHF.

This clone was seen a handful of times. The chain joins TRBV6-5 to TRBJ2-7; D is unresolved. The CDR3 has 12 amino acids. Germline CDR1 MNHEY, CDR2 SVGAGI. V lost 8 bases to trimming and J lost 4 bases, with 12 bases between them. DNA of the CDR3: TGTGCCAGCCGCCCGCAGTCTTACGAGCAGTACTTC. Its protein product is CASRPQSYEQYF.